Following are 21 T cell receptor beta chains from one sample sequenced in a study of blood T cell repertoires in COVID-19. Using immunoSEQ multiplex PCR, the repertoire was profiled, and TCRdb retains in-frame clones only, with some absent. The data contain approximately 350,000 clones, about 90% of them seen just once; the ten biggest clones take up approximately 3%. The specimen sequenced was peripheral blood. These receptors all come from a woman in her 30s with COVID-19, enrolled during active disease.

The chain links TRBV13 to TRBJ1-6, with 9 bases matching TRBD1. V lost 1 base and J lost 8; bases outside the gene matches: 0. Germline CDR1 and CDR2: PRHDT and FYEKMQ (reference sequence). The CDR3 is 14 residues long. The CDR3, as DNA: TGTGCCAGCAGCTTAGACAGGGGGCATTCACCCCTCCACTTT. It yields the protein CASSLDRGHSPLHF.

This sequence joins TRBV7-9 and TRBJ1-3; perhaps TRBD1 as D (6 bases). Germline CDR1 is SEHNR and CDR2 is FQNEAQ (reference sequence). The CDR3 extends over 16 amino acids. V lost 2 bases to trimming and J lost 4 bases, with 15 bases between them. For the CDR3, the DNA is TGTGCCAGCAGCTTAACTGGAGCAGGGGTCGGAAACACCATATATTTT. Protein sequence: CASSLTGAGVGNTIYF.

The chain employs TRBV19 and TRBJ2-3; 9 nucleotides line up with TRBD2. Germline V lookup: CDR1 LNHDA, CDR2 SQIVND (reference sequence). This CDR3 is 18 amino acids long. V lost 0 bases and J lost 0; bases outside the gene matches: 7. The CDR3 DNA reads TGTGCCAGTAGTATAGATCCGACTAGCGGTGCTAGCACAGATACGCAGTATTTT. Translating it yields CASSIDPTSGASTDTQYF. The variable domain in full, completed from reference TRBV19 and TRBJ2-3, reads DGGITQSPKYLFRKEGQNVTLSCEQNLNHDAMYWYRQDPGQGLRLIYYSQIVNDFQKGDIAEGYSVSREKKESFPLTVTSAQKNPTAFYLCASSIDPTSGASTDTQYFGPGTRLTVL.

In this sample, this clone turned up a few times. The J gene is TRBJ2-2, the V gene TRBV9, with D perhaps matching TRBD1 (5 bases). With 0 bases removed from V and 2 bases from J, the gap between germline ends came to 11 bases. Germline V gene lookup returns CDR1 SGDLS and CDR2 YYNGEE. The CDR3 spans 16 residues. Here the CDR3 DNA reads TGTGCCAGCAGCGTAGATCAAGGGGCCAACACCGGGGAGCTGTTTTTT. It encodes CASSVDQGANTGELFF.

CDR3 amino acids: CASSPWTGGANQPQHF. CDR3 nucleotide sequence: TGTGCCAGCAGCCCCTGGACAGGGGGGGCCAATCAGCCCCAGCATTTT. This rearrangement joins TRBV5-8 to TRBJ1-5, with 10 bases fitting TRBD1. The CDR3 consists of 16 residues. Germline V gene data show CDR1 as SGHTS and CDR2 as YDEGEE. The junction had 7 bases not matched to a gene; V was cut back by 4 bases and J by 3 bases.

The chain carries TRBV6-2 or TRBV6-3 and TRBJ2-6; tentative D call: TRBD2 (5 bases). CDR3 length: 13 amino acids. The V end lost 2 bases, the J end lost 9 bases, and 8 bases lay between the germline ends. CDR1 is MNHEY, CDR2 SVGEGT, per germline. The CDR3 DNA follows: TGTGCCAGCAGTTACACGGGATTCAACGTCCTGACTTTC. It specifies CASSYTGFNVLTF.

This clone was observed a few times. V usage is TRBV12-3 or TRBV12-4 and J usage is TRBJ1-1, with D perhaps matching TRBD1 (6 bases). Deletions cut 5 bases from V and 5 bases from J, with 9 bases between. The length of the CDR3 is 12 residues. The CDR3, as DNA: TGTGCCAGCAGTACAGGGATAACTGAAGCTTTCTTT. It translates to CASSTGITEAFF.

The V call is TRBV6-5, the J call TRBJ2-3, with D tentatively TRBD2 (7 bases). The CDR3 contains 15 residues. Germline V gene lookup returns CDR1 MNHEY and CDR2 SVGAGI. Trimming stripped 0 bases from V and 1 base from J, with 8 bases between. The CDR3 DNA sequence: TGTGCCAGCAGTTACTCAGGGGGGGGCACAGATACGCAGTATTTT. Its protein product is CASSYSGGGTDTQYF.

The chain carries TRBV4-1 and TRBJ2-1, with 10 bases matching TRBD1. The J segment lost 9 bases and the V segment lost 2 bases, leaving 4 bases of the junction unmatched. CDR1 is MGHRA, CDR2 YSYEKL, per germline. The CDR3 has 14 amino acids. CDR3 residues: CASSQPGQGVEQFF. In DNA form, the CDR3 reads TGCGCCAGCAGCCAACCAGGACAGGGGGTTGAGCAGTTCTTC.

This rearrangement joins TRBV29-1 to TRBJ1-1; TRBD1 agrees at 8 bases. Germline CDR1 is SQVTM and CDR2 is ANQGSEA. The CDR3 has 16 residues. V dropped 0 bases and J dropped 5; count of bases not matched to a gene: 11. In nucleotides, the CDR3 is TGCAGCGTTGAAGACCCTCTAGAAACAGGGGGGACTGAAGCTTTCTTT. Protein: CSVEDPLETGGTEAFF.

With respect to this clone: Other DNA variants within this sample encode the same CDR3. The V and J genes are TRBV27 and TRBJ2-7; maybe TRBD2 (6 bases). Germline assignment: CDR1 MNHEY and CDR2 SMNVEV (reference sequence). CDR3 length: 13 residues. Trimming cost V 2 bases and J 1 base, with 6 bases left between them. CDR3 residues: CASSLGGSYEQYF. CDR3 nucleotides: TGTGCCAGCAGTTTAGGAGGGTCCTACGAGCAGTACTTC.

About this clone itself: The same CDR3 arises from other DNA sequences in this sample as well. The CDR3 DNA follows: TGTGCCATCAGTGCCGGACAGGGAGGCAATCAGCCCCAGCATTTT. Its protein product is CAISAGQGGNQPQHF. This sequence joins TRBV10-3 and TRBJ1-5; 8 bases agree with TRBD1. Germline trimming cut 4 bases from V and 2 bases from J; bases unmatched to any gene: 4. The CDR3 totals 15 residues. Per the germline V gene, CDR1 is ENHRY and CDR2 is SYGVKD.

Here the CDR3 DNA reads TGTGCCAGCGGACAGGGGGGGGTCTACTATGGCTACACCTTC. Amino acid sequence: CASGQGGVYYGYTF. The chain recombines TRBV4-2 with TRBJ1-2; 10 nucleotides line up with TRBD1. Germline-derived CDR1 and CDR2 are LGHNA and YNFKEQ. The CDR3 length is 14 residues. Trimming took 8 bases from V and 3 from J; bases not matched to a gene: 6.

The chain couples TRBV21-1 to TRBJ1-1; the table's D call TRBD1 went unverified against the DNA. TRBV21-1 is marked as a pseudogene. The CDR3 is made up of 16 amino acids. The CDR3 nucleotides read TGTGCCAGCAGCACCCCCACCACGACAGGGAACACTGAAGCTTTCTTT. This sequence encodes CASSTPTTTGNTEAFF.

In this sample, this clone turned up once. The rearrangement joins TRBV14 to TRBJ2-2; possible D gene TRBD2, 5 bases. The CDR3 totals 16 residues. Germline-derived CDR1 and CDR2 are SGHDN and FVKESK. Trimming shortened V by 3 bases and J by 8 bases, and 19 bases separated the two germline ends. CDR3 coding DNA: TGTGCCAGCAGCCAGGCCCGAGGGTGGGCTTCGGGGGAGCTGTTTTTT. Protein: CASSQARGWASGELFF.

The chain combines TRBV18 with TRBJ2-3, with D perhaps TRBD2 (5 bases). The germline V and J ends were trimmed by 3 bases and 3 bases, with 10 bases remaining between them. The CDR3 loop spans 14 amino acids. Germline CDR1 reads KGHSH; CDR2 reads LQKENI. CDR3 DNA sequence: TGTGCCAGCTCACCGCCTGGGAGAACAGATACGCAGTATTTT. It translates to CASSPPGRTDTQYF.

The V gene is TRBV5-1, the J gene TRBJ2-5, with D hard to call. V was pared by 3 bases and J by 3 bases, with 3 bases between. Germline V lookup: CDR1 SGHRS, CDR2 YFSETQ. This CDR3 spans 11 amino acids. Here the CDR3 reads CASSSKETQYF. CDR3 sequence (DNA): TGCGCCAGCAGCTCTAAAGAGACCCAGTACTTC.

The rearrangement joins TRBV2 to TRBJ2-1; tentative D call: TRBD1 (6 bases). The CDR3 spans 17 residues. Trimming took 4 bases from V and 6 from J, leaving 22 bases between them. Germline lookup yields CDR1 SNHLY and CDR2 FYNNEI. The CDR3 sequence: CASSARPQGMWGNEQFF. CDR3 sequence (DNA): TGTGCCAGCAGTGCCAGACCACAGGGAATGTGGGGCAATGAGCAGTTCTTC.

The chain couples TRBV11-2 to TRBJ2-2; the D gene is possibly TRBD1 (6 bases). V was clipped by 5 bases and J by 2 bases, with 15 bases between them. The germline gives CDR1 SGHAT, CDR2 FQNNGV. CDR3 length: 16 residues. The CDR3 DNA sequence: TGTGCCAGCAGCCCCGCCTTCAGGGGTAACACCGGGGAGCTGTTTTTT. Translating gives CASSPAFRGNTGELFF.

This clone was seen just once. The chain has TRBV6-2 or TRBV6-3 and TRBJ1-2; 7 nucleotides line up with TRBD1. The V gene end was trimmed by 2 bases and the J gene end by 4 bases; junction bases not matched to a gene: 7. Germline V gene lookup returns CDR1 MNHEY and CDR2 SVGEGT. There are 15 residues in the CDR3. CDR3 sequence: CASSYPKGASYGYTF. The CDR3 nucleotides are TGTGCCAGCAGTTACCCCAAGGGGGCCTCCTATGGCTACACCTTC.

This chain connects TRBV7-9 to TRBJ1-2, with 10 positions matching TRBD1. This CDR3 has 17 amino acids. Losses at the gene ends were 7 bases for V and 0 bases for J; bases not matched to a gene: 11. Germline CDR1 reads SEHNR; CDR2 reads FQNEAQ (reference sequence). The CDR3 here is CASIQSTGGESNYGYTF. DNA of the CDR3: TGTGCCAGCATCCAATCGACAGGGGGCGAGTCTAACTATGGCTACACCTTC.